This entry lists 2 T cell receptor beta chains sequenced from one sample in a study of sequential checkpoint blockade in melanoma. The treatment is: randomized to nivolumab then ipilimumab (arm A) or the reverse (arm B). Clones were read by immunoSEQ multiplex PCR, and TCRdb kept only the in-frame ones, dropping some. The repertoire includes tens of thousands of clones, roughly 88% of them detected once, and approximately 12% sits in the top ten. The material sequenced was CD8+ T cells sorted from blood (inferred from file names), taken from a patient given nivolumab and ipilimumab in sequence. The receptors shown here come from a human donor with melanoma.

This clone was recorded a few times. J is TRBJ2-7 and V is TRBV5-4; the D is unclear. Germline V gives CDR1 SGHNT, CDR2 YYREEE (reference sequence). V dropped 4 bases and J dropped 1 base, with 9 bases sitting between them. The CDR3 covers 13 residues. In nucleotides, the CDR3 is TGTGCCAGCAGCATCAGTCATTCCTACGAGCAGTACTTC. Translated: CASSISHSYEQYF.

Comments on this clone: The identical CDR3 is also encoded by other nucleotide sequences in the sample. The chain is built from TRBV19 and TRBJ2-3; TRBD2 is a possible D gene (5 bases). CDR1 is LNHDA and CDR2 is SQIVND in the germline V gene (reference sequence). The CDR3 spans 16 residues. Deletions cut 5 bases from V and 1 base from J, with 16 bases between. CDR3 protein: CASSSGLSVGTDTQYF. As DNA, the CDR3 is TGTGCCAGTAGTTCTGGACTCTCGGTGGGCACAGATACGCAGTATTTT.